This record concerns one TCR beta chain sequence. The antigen is unknown. TCRdb used MiXCR to reprocess the 5' RACE reads, holding one entry per CDR3 protein. The data show about 210,000 distinct CDR3 sequences, under 30% seen once. This record belongs to a study of T-cell memory formation after mild COVID-19. CDR1 and CDR2 (germline): MNHEY, SVGEGT. V was shortened by 9 bases and J by 2 bases, with 1 base between the two germline ends. The CDR3 extends over 9 amino acids. Whole-study results and caveats: Shrinking CD4+ clones resided mostly in CM and EM, and CD8+ ones in EMRA. The study detected some responding clones in pre-infection memory, suggesting cross-reactive memory joined. Clones that got smaller from day 15 to 85 had even CD4/CD8, while clones growing later tipped toward CD4+. Nothing confirmed that second-wave clones peaking on day 37 were specific for SARS-CoV-2.

Specimen: PBMCs or a T cell subset sorted from them (not recorded which). V is TRBV6-2 or TRBV6-3 and J is TRBJ1-1; D uncertain. This clonotype was sampled from an adult woman who had mild COVID-19 (a few samples of this study predate the infection). Cell type and time point are not known. In DNA form, the CDR3 reads TGTGCCAGAAACACTGAAGCTTTCTTT. It yields the protein CARNTEAFF.